This TCR beta chain appears in the sequencing data of a study of blood T cell repertoires in COVID-19. The V end lost 7 bases, the J end lost 5 bases, and 21 bases lay between the germline ends. Germline CDR1 MDHEN, CDR2 SYDVKM. CDR3 size: 17 residues. In the source study's methods: Estimation of nucleated cell counts was performed using reference gene primer amplification. Libraries were prepared by immunoSEQ multiplex PCR; TCRdb keeps only in-frame clonotypes and omits some of them. The V and J calls and clone size come from that table; D and trimming were worked out from the DNA. The data contain about 130,000 clones, around 81% of them singletons. This clone was seen a handful of times.

The TCR was taken from a human donor in a cohort sampled during active COVID-19. The rearrangement uses TRBV28 and TRBJ1-6; possible D gene TRBD1, 5 bases. The sequenced material came from peripheral blood. The CDR3 loop reads CASTPRGRGGDNSPLHF. For the CDR3, the DNA is TGTGCCAGCACCCCCCGCGGGAGGGGAGGGGATAATTCACCCCTCCACTTT.